A selection of T cell receptor beta chains follows, all from one sample in a study of cytomegalovirus exposure and HLA in healthy donors. The assay was immunoSEQ multiplex PCR, and TCRdb's table has in-frame clones only and misses some. The profile shows approximately 220,000 clones, 76% of them singletons. The material sequenced was PBMCs. The receptor source for this set is a man between 18 and 35 years old in good health and CMV-seronegative. The CDR3 runs from the conserved cysteine through the conserved F or W. A D gene is named only where the DNA matches it firmly. Clone size, where shown, is once, few, many, or a class for clones that have expanded.

j_gene,v_gene,d_gene,len,abundance,CDR3nt,CDR3aa
TRBJ2-7,TRBV7-2,-,15,-,TGTGCCAGCAGCTTATTATTCCGGGGCTCCTACGAGCAGTACTTC,CASSLLFRGSYEQYF
TRBJ1-1,TRBV6-1,-,15,-,TGTGCCAGCAGCACGAGGGGGGGATTCAACACTGAAGCTTTCTTT,CASSTRGGFNTEAFF
TRBJ2-7,TRBV6-1,TRBD2,15,-,TGTGCCAGCAGTGAACACAGCGGGAGTAACTACGAGCAGTACTTC,CASSEHSGSNYEQYF
TRBJ2-7,TRBV5-8,TRBD1,14,once,TGTGCCAGCAGCTTGACAGGGGGACCCTACGAGCAGTACTTC,CASSLTGGPYEQYF
TRBJ2-3,TRBV6-1,TRBD2,14,-,TGTGCCAGCAGTGCGCTAGCGGGAACAGATACGCAGTATTTT,CASSALAGTDTQYF
TRBJ2-2,TRBV28,-,13,-,TGTGCCAGCAGTTCGGGGTGGGACGGGGAGCTGTTTTTT,CASSSGWDGELFF
TRBJ2-5,TRBV5-1,TRBD1,15,few,TGCGCCAGCAGCTTGGGAGGGGGCCGCCAAGAGACCCAGTACTTC,CASSLGGGRQETQYF
TRBJ1-1,TRBV6-6,-,12,once,TGTGCCAGCAGCCAAGAAAAGGCTAGAGCTTTCTTT,CASSQEKARAFF
TRBJ2-3,TRBV5-1,-,14,-,TGCGCCAGCAGCTTGGGCGGGTACACAGATACGCAGTATTTT,CASSLGGYTDTQYF
TRBJ1-1,TRBV18,-,15,-,TGTGCCAGCTCACCACCGGGGGGTATGAACACTGAAGCTTTCTTT,CASSPPGGMNTEAFF
TRBJ2-1,TRBV2,TRBD1,14,once,TGTGCCAGCACCTTAACAGGGGTTAGAGATGAGCAGTTCTTC,CASTLTGVRDEQFF
TRBJ1-5,TRBV6-1,TRBD1,14,-,TGTGCCAGCATTAACCGACAGGGTGGACAGCCCCAGCATTTT,CASINRQGGQPQHF
TRBJ2-7,TRBV7-9,-,12,-,TGTTCCAGCAGCTTTGGGGCAGGCGAGCAGTACTTC,CSSSFGAGEQYF
TRBJ2-2,TRBV9,TRBD2,17,-,TGTGCCAGCAGCGATGGGACTAGCGGGGGACCCACCGGGGAGCTGTTTTTT,CASSDGTSGGPTGELFF
TRBJ1-1,TRBV7-9,TRBD1,13,-,TGTGCCAGCAGCATTGGACAGGGCACTGAAGCTTTCTTT,CASSIGQGTEAFF
TRBJ2-5,TRBV5-1,TRBD2,18,-,TGCGCCAGCAGCTTGGCCGGGGGGATCGGGTTAATCCAAGAGACCCAGTACTTC,CASSLAGGIGLIQETQYF
TRBJ2-7,TRBV9,TRBD1,15,-,TGTGCCAGCAGCCCCTCCGGGACAGGGACCTACGAGCAGTACTTC,CASSPSGTGTYEQYF